This T cell receptor beta chain was recovered during a study of shared clonotypes between healthy human individuals. V lost 5 bases and J 2 bases, leaving 20 bases between the germline ends. CDR3 length: 17 residues. The V gene's germline CDR1 is SEHNR and CDR2 FQNEAQ (reference sequence). Sequencing was performed with immunoSEQ multiplex PCR; in TCRdb, only in-frame clones are kept and a portion is missing. The sample has about 1.1 million clones, about 80% seen once. Sequenced: memory CD4+ T cells from PBMCs. Regarding subset: CD45RA-negative fraction. The origin of this receptor is a man in his late teens or twenties in good health. Some clones in this sample may be carry-over from other donors' samples. The chain is built from TRBV7-9 and TRBJ2-3; a possible D gene is TRBD2 (7 bases). The DNA for the CDR3 is TGTGCCAGCAGCCCCGAGGGAACCGGGGGGCCCACAGATACGCAGTATTTT. It specifies CASSPEGTGGPTDTQYF.